This T cell receptor beta chain stems from a study of blood T cells in healthy people across ages. Study-wide results and caveats: No one knew whether donors had CMV, which possibly confounded expanded clonotype changes. Measured against age, TCR beta diversity per million T cells decreased in a roughly linear manner.

The germline CDR1 and CDR2 sequences are SGHVS and FQNEAQ. The CDR3 consists of 13 residues. Trimming stripped 5 bases from V and 7 bases from J, with 14 bases between. With a J-beta primer mix and a sample-barcoded 5' primer, a second PCR ran roughly 6 to 12 cycles. TCRdb independently ran MiXCR on the 5' RACE reads; one entry per CDR3 protein. The sample yields around 970,000 distinct CDR3 sequences, about 53% seen once. Regarding this clonotype: The antigen remains undetermined.

The source is an older woman in good health. This chain links TRBV7-8 with TRBJ2-5; D unclear. Sequencing used blood. The CDR3 sequence: CASSLGLEGTQYF. CDR3 in DNA: TGTGCCAGCAGCCTAGGGCTAGAAGGGACCCAGTACTTC.